These 7 T cell receptor beta chains originate from one sample sequenced in a study of cytomegalovirus exposure and HLA in healthy donors. Only in-frame clones appear in the TCRdb table, and some are missing; sequencing was by immunoSEQ multiplex PCR. The sample has about 140,000 clones; 70% to 90% are singletons. Source material: PBMCs. The receptors stem from a man between 18 and 29 years old in good health and CMV-seropositive.

This clone was counted a single time. The chain recombines TRBV5-1 with TRBJ2-3; D gene ambiguous. The germline V and J ends were trimmed by 4 bases and 6 bases, with 6 bases remaining between them. The germline V gene has CDR1 SGHRS and CDR2 YFSETQ. The CDR3 is 11 residues long. This CDR3 is CASSVMDTQYF. Written as DNA, the CDR3 is TGCGCCAGCAGCGTTATGGATACGCAGTATTTT.

V is TRBV9 and J is TRBJ1-3; TRBD1 aligns across 7 bases. This CDR3 is built from 18 residues. Germline V gene lookup returns CDR1 SGDLS and CDR2 YYNGEE. Trimming removed 3 bases from V and 3 bases from J; junction bases left unmatched: 15. The CDR3 spells CASSGPHWKGAFGNTIYF. The CDR3 nucleotides are TGTGCCAGCAGCGGACCGCACTGGAAGGGGGCGTTTGGAAACACCATATATTTT.

CDR3 coding DNA: TGCGCCAGCAGCTTGGAACAGGGCTACACTGAAGCTTTCTTT. It encodes CASSLEQGYTEAFF. The rearrangement joins TRBV5-1 to TRBJ1-1; the D gene is possibly TRBD1 (6 bases). The CDR3 spans 14 residues. V shed 0 bases and J shed 3 bases, with 9 bases lying between them. Germline V gene data show CDR1 as SGHRS and CDR2 as YFSETQ.

The table lists this clone with a count of one. The chain combines TRBV27 with TRBJ1-4; D is unresolved. Germline-derived CDR1 and CDR2 are MNHEY and SMNVEV (reference sequence). This CDR3 has 15 amino acids. V was trimmed by 5 bases and J by 2 bases, leaving 12 bases between them. CDR3 protein: CASSGQRATNEKLFF. Here the CDR3 DNA reads TGTGCCAGCAGTGGTCAGAGGGCGACTAATGAAAAACTGTTTTTT. Using reference TRBV27 and TRBJ1-4 for the parts outside the CDR3, the full variable domain is EAQVTQNPRYLITVTGKKLTVTCSQNMNHEYMSWYRQDPGLGLRQIYYSMNVEVTDKGDVPEGYKVSRKEKRNFPLILESPSPNQTSLYFCASSGQRATNEKLFFGSGTQLSVL.

The chain links TRBV5-7 to TRBJ2-1, with D perhaps TRBD1 (5 bases). TRBV5-7 is annotated as an ORF whose role is uncertain. V was clipped by 4 bases and J by 7 bases, with 21 bases between them. The CDR3 runs 16 residues. CDR3 loop: CASSLAQGPQANEQFF. The CDR3 DNA reads TGTGCCAGCAGCCTCGCCCAGGGCCCTCAGGCTAATGAGCAGTTCTTC.

The chain uses TRBV5-1 and TRBJ2-6; 7 nucleotides align to TRBD1. Germline CDR1 SGHRS, CDR2 YFSETQ. The CDR3 is 18 amino acids. V lost 4 bases, J lost 2 bases, and 12 bases stayed unmatched. Here the CDR3 DNA reads TGCGCCAGCAGCACTAACCCCCAAGGGGGCACTGGGGCCAACGTCCTGACTTTC. Translated: CASSTNPQGGTGANVLTF.

The genes are TRBV27 and TRBJ1-1; no clear D. Germline CDR1 MNHEY, CDR2 SMNVEV (reference sequence). This CDR3 spans 13 amino acids. Deletions cut 5 bases from V and 4 bases from J, with 11 bases between. This chain's CDR3 is CASSPQRSTEAFF. CDR3 DNA: TGTGCCAGCAGTCCACAAAGGAGCACTGAAGCTTTCTTT.